This T cell receptor (beta chain) was profiled in a study of T cells in Graves' hyperthyroidism and ophthalmopathy. This clonotype was found many times. Stable disease denoted Graves' hyperthyroidism without ophthalmopathy progression within 18 months. Hyperthyroidism had been newly diagnosed in patients aged 18 to 65, and its duration was under 2 months. Each diagnosis drew on symptoms, thyroxine, TRAb, thyroid ultrasound and orbital computed tomography findings. An approximately 10 ml volume of fresh peripheral blood provided the PBMCs. Amplification of TCR beta CDR3 regions was performed using RNA transcripts as template. When the TCR CDR3 underwent first-round RT-PCR, the HTBI primer set was used. TCRdb passed the multiplex PCR reads through MiXCR, listing each CDR3 protein once. The table lists 600,000 to 750,000 distinct CDR3 sequences, around 15% of them singletons. Germline V gene sequence: CDR1 SNHLY, CDR2 FYNNEI. Trimming removed 5 bases from V and 4 bases from J, with 18 bases in between. The CDR3 runs to 16 residues.

Sequenced input: blood. This chain links TRBV2 with TRBJ2-1, with D perhaps TRBD2 (6 bases). The receptor comes from a man between 50 and 59 years old with Graves' hyperthyroidism. CDR3 sequence (DNA): TGTGCCAGCAGTCCCCCCTGGGCGGGGCAATACAATGAGCAGTTCTTC. Translating it yields CASSPPWAGQYNEQFF.